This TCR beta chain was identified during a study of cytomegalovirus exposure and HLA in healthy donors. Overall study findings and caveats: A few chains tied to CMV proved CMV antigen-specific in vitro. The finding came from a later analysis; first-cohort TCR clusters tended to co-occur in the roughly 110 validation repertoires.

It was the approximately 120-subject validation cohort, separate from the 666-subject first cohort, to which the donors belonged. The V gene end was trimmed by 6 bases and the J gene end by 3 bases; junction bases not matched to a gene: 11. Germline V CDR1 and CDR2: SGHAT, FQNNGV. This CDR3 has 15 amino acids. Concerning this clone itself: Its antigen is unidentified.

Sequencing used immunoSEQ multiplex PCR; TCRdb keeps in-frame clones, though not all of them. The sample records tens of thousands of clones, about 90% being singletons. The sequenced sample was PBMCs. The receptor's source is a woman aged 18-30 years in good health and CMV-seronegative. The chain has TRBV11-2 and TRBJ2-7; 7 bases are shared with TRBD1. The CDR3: CASRFHRDSNYEQYF. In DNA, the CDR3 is TGTGCCAGCAGATTCCACCGGGACAGCAACTACGAGCAGTACTTC. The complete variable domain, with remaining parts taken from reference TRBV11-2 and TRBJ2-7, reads EAGVAQSPRYKIIEKRQSVAFWCNPISGHATLYWYQQILGQGPKLLIQFQNNGVVDDSQLPKDRFSAERLKGVDSTLKIQPAKLEDSAVYLCASRFHRDSNYEQYFGPGTRLTVT.